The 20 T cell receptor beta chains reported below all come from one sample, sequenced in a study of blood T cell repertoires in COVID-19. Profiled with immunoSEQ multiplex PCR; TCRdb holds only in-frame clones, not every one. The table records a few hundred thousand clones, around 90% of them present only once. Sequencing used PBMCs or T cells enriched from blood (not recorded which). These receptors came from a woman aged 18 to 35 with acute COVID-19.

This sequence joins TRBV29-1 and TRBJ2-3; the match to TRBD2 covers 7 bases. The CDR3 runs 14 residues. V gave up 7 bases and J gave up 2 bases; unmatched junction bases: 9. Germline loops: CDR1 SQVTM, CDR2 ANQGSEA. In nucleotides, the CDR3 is TGCAGCGCGCTAAGCGGGACGGCCACAGATACGCAGTATTTT. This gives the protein CSALSGTATDTQYF.

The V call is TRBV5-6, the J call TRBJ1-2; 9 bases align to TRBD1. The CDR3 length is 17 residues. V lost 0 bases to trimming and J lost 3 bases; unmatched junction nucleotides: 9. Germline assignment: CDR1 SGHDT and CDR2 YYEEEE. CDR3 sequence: CASSLEWTGEWDYGYTF. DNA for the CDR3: TGTGCCAGCAGCTTGGAGTGGACAGGGGAGTGGGACTATGGCTACACCTTC. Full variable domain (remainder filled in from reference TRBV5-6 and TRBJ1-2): DAGVTQSPTHLIKTRGQQVTLRCSPKSGHDTVSWYQQALGQGPQFIFQYYEEEERQRGNFPDRFSGHQFPNYSSELNVNALLLGDSALYLCASSLEWTGEWDYGYTFGSGTRLTVV.

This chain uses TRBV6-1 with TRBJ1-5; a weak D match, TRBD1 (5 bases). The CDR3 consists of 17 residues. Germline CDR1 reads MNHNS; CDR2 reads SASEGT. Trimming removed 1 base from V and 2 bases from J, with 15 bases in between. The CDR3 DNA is TGTGCCAGCAGTGAAGGGAGGGACTATTTAGGCAATCAGCCCCAGCATTTT. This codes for CASSEGRDYLGNQPQHF.

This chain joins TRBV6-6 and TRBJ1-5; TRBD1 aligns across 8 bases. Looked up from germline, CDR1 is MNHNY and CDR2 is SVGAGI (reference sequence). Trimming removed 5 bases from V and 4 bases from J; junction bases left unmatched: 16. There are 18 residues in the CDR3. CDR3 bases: TGTGCCAGCAGTCCCCACAAGACAGGGGAGGTCCTAAATCAGCCCCAGCATTTT. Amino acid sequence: CASSPHKTGEVLNQPQHF.

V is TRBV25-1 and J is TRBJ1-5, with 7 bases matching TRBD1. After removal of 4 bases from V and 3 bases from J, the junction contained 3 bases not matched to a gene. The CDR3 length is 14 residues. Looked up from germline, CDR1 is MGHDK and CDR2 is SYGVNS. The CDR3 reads CASSVGGNNQPQHF. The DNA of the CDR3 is TGTGCCAGCAGTGTAGGGGGCAACAATCAGCCCCAGCATTTT.

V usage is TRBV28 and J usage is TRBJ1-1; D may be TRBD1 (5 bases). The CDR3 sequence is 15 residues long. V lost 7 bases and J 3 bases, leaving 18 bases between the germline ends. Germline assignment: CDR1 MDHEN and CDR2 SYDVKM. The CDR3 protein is CASTLEGAADTEAFF. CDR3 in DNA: TGTGCCAGCACCCTGGAAGGGGCGGCGGACACTGAAGCTTTCTTT.

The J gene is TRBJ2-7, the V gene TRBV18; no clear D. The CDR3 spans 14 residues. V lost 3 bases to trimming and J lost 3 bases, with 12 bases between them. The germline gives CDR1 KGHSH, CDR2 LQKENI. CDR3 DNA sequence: TGTGCCAGCTCACCGACGACTGCCTACTACGAGCAGTACTTC. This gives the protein CASSPTTAYYEQYF.

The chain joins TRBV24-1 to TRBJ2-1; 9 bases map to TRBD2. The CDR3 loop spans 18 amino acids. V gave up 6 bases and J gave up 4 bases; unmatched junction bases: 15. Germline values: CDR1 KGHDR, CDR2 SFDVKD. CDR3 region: CATSRGGAASGVYNEQFF. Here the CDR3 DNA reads TGTGCCACCAGTAGGGGGGGGGCAGCTAGCGGGGTGTACAATGAGCAGTTCTTC.

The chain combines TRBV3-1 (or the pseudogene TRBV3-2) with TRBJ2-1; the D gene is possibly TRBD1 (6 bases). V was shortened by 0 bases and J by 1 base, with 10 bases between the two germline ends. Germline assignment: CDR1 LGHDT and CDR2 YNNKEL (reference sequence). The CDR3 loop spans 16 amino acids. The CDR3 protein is CASSQDSTGSYNEQFF. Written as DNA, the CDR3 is TGTGCCAGCAGCCAAGATAGCACAGGGTCCTACAATGAGCAGTTCTTC.

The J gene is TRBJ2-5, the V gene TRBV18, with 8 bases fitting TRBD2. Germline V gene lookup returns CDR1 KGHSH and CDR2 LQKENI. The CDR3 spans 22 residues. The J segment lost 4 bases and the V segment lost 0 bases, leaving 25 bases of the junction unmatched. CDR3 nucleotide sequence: TGTGCCAGCTCACCACCTCTTTTGGAGCGGGAGAGGGGAGTAGGAATGGGAGAGACCCAGTACTTC. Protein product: CASSPPLLERERGVGMGETQYF. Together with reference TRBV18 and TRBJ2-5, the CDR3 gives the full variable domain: NAGVMQNPRHLVRRRGQEARLRCSPMKGHSHVYWYRQLPEEGLKFMVYLQKENIIDESGMPKERFSAEFPKEGPSILRIQQVVRGDSAAYFCASSPPLLERERGVGMGETQYFGPGTRLLVL.

The CDR3 DNA follows: TGTGCCAGCAGCTTAGATCTTTGGGCCAATGAGCAGTTCTTC. It encodes CASSLDLWANEQFF. The V gene is TRBV11-2, the J gene TRBJ2-1, with no clear D. With 0 bases removed from V and 6 bases from J, the gap between germline ends came to 9 bases. The CDR3 consists of 14 residues. The germline V gene has CDR1 SGHAT and CDR2 FQNNGV.

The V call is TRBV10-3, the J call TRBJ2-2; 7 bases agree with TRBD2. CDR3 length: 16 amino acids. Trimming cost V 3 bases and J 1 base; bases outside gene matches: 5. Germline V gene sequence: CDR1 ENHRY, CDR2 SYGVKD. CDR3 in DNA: TGTGCCATCAGTGATGCCAAGCGGGGGAACACCGGGGAGCTGTTTTTT. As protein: CAISDAKRGNTGELFF.

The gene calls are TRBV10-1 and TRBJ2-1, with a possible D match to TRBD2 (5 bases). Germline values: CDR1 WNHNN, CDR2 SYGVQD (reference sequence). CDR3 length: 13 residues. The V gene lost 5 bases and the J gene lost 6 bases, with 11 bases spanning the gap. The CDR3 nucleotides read TGCGCCAGCAGTAATATAGCGTTCAATGAGCAGTTCTTC. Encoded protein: CASSNIAFNEQFF.

The CDR3 loop reads CASSYSQLAAGYEQYF. The CDR3 DNA is TGTGCCAGCAGTTACTCGCAGCTAGCGGCGGGCTACGAGCAGTACTTC. The V and J genes are TRBV6-5 and TRBJ2-7; 7 bases are a match to TRBD2. The germline V gene has CDR1 MNHEY and CDR2 SVGAGI. This CDR3 is built from 16 residues. The ends lost 0 bases at V and 3 bases at J; junction bases unmatched: 8.

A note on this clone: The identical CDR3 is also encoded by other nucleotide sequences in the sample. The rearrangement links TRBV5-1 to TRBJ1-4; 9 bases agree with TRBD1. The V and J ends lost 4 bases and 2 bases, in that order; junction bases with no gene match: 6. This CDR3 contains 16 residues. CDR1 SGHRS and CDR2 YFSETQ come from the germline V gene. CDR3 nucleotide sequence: TGCGCCAGCAGCCCGGACAGGGGAGCTACTAATGAAAAACTGTTTTTT. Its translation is CASSPDRGATNEKLFF.

CDR3 bases: TGTGCCAGCAGCCATGACTACACCGGGGAGCTGTTTTTT. Translation: CASSHDYTGELFF. The V and J genes are TRBV3-1 (or the pseudogene TRBV3-2) and TRBJ2-2; D gene ambiguous. Trimming pared 3 bases from V and 3 bases from J, leaving 5 bases between. Germline CDR1 reads LGHDT; CDR2 reads YNNKEL (reference sequence). CDR3 length: 13 residues.

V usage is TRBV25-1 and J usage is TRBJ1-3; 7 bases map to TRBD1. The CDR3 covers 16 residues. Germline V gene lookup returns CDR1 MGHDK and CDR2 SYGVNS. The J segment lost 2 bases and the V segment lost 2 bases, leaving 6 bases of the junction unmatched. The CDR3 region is CASSENRGSAGNTIYF. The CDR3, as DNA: TGTGCCAGCAGTGAAAACAGGGGCTCGGCTGGAAACACCATATATTTT.

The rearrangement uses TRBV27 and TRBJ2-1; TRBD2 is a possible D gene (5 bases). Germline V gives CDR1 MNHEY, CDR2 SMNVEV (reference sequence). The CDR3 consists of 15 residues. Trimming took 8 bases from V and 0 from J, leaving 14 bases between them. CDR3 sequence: CASGKGEISYNEQFF. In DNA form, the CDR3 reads TGTGCCAGCGGGAAGGGAGAAATCTCCTACAATGAGCAGTTCTTC.

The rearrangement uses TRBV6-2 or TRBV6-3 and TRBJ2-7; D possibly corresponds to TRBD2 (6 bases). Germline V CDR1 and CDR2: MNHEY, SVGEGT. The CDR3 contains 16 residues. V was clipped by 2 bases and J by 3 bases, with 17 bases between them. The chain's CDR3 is CASSYDRLASRYEQYF. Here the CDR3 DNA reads TGTGCCAGCAGTTACGATCGGCTAGCGAGCCGCTACGAGCAGTACTTC.

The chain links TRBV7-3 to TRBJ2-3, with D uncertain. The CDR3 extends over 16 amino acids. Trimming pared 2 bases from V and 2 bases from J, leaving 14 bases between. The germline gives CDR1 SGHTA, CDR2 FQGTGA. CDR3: CASSLQLRFNTDTQYF. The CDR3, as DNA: TGTGCCAGCAGCTTACAACTCAGGTTCAACACAGATACGCAGTATTTT.